The source of this T cell receptor (beta chain) is a study of siplizumab effects on memory and regulatory T cells. Study-level results: Naive T cells seemed more diverse than memory cells and seemed major alloresponse contributors. Assignment of a naive or memory phenotype failed for roughly 80-97% of the proliferating CD4+ or CD8+ clones.

The germline gives CDR1 SQVTM, CDR2 ANQGSEA. Trimming left V 8 bases short and J 1 base short, with 14 bases between. The CDR3 runs to 13 residues. Unstimulated naive, memory, effector memory and TEMRA subsets were subjected to sequencing in a few donor pairs. Remarks on this clone: Its specificity is not known.

Per individual sample, approximately 100,000 TCR templates were assayed. The repertoire was sequenced with immunoSEQ multiplex PCR; TCRdb's copy has only in-frame clones and lacks some. The sample consists of about 40,000 clones, 80% to 90% of them appearing once. Sequenced material: naive CD4+ T cells sorted from blood. The chain carries TRBV29-1 and TRBJ1-1; D perhaps matches TRBD1 (5 bases). This TCR was recovered from a human donor in good health. The CDR3 sequence is CSWAVQGNTEAFF. CDR3 DNA sequence: TGCAGCTGGGCGGTTCAGGGGAACACTGAAGCTTTCTTT.